This T cell receptor beta chain was documented in a study of cytomegalovirus exposure and HLA in healthy donors (TCRdb year 2017). Concerning the study at large: An earlier analysis of approximately 590 of the donors reported roughly 270 Gb of sequence data and 100 million to 130 million unique TCR beta sequences from roughly 180 million T cells. An early release that covered about 600 HLA-typed donors contained about 290 gigabases of sequencing data and 85 million to 100 million unique TCR sequences. Of the roughly 400 genotyped donors, 65% to 90% fell in the genetic ancestry cluster associated with self-reported Caucasian donors. The study aimed to test whether signatures of past pathogen exposure could be identified by cataloging public T cell receptors. Using immunosequencing, the study profiled T cell repertoires from about 620 subjects and related those repertoires to cytomegalovirus serostatus. Besides the first cohort of around 700 subjects, a separate validation cohort made up of 90 to 150 different subjects was used. The study combined high-throughput TCR immunosequencing, statistical association of individual TCRs with disease status, and machine learning to predict cytomegalovirus infection status. In a later analysis, previously published TCR beta repertoires from 600 to 850 donors were re-analyzed and high-resolution HLA genotyping was added so that TCR occurrence patterns could be studied. Rather than using new phenotypic data, the later analysis identified candidate immune exposures from TCR beta sequences and from how often those sequences occurred across donors. An earlier analysis of some 500 of the donors used high-throughput TCR beta sequencing to judge whether each TCR beta V gene segment behaved as functional or pseudogenic. Alongside the repertoire data, information on donor age, sex, ethnicity and CMV serostatus was compiled. A later genetic analysis took genome-wide SNP genotypes for 398 of the 666 donors and used that subset as a discovery cohort. Every discovery cohort repertoire had been produced on one sequencing platform. Class I and class II HLA loci were covered by the typing at four-digit resolution. Typing coverage varied by locus: roughly 620-640 donors for A, B, C, DRB1 and DQB1; approximately 500 for DQA1; more than 600 for DPA1; fewer than 480 for DPB1. Because of strong linkage in the cohort, roughly five DR-DQ haplotypes were treated as single units for association and clustering. Across 300 to 500 genotyped donors of the cohort, an average of approximately 220,000 unique TCR beta nucleotide sequences per donor were sequenced, and about a sixth of those sequences were non-productive. Results and caveats for the whole study, not just this receptor: The authors suggested that the approach could potentially be generalized to other disease states and immunological phenotypes. In the study, approximately 160 TCR beta chains were listed as associated with cytomegalovirus. An association between a missense DCLRE1C variant and V-gene and J-gene trimming of TCR beta chains was found in a later genetic analysis and replicated in an independent cohort. In an earlier analysis of around 600 of the donors, most TCR beta V segments appeared in productive rearrangements about 87% or about 30% of the time, broadly matching IMGT annotations. Strong co-occurrence of HLA alleles, especially DR and DQ, made assigning TCR associations to individual alleles difficult. Because HLA typing was missing for some donors at each locus, association tests included only the typed subset. Because the 87-base-pair reads could not distinguish some IMGT-functional V segments, including TRBV6-2 and TRBV6-3, those segments were excluded. Only TCR beta chains were sequenced in this cohort, and the absence of alpha or paired-chain data limited detectable features. According to a later analysis, TCR association rates differed among HLA loci, with DRB1 alleles showing the most associated TCRs and HLA-C alleles showing the fewest. In a later genetic analysis, fewer N-insertions in productive TCRs were reported among donors in an Asian-associated ancestry cluster than the approximately 710-donor mean. The classifier was reported to diagnose cytomegalovirus status with high specificity and sensitivity in both the original and validation cohorts. According to a later analysis, most CMV-associated TCR beta chains appeared to be HLA-restricted, and the HLA associations seemed to be driven largely by CMV exposure. A later analysis reported that several top co-occurrence clusters appeared linked to parvovirus B19, influenza, CMV and Epstein-Barr virus. Specific HLA alleles were associated with 16,951 TCR beta sequences at a false discovery rate of 0.05 in a later analysis. Compared with equally common non-associated chains, HLA-associated TCR beta chains in a later analysis were more clonally expanded and had lower generation probabilities. In vitro tests confirmed that a few of the cytomegalovirus-associated TCR beta chains recognize cytomegalovirus antigens. Correlated functional status among segregating V segments might reflect linkage disequilibrium, but an unknown experimental factor could not be ruled out. The only immune exposure information available for the cohort was CMV serostatus. A further reported finding was that TCR beta sequences accurately predicted the HLA-A and HLA-B alleles for most subjects in the first cohort. The sequencing pipeline was judged likely to have produced a cluster of highly shared sequence variants as a technical artifact. Because counts were too low, around 18 rarely observed V segments, including chromosome 9 orphons, were left out of the earlier analysis of approximately 580 of the donors. Presence/absence analyses assumed roughly uniform sequencing depth across donors, an assumption that may not hold. Most TCR sequences were observed very rarely across donors, whereas some public TCRs were present in many individuals.

The receptor library was made with the immunoSEQ multiplex PCR assay. For the multiplex PCR, a mixture combining 60 forward primers for TCR Vbeta segments and 13 reverse primers for TCR Jbeta segments was used. Amplification of the CDR3 region of rearranged TCR beta genes was performed with a multiplex PCR assay on genomic DNA. The Illumina HiSeq System was used to sequence the amplified TCR beta libraries as 87-base-pair reads. The study's own analysis went as follows. In a later analysis, 80 million or so unique TCR beta chains were counted across the approximately 670 repertoires, and approximately 11 million of these chains were shared by at least two donors. To remove PCR and sequencing errors, raw reads were error-corrected and collapsed into unique sequences using a nearest-neighbor algorithm that merged closely related sequences. V, D and J gene segments were assigned by aligning CDR3 sequences to IMGT reference sequences. For a sequence to be retained, at least a six-nucleotide match to both a V gene segment and a J gene segment was required. A rearrangement was called productive if the CDR3 had no stop codons and remained in frame with V and J, and every other rearrangement was called non-productive. CDR3 was defined by IMGT convention, running from the second conserved V-encoded cysteine to the conserved J-encoded phenylalanine. In an earlier analysis of just under 600 of the donors, sequences lacking an unambiguous match to a single V gene segment were excluded. An earlier analysis of 587 of the donors classified V segments as functional when productive rearrangements were above 56.7% and as segregating when the standard deviation between donors was above 5%. To diagnose cytomegalovirus status from the catalog of TCR beta chain sequences, a statistical classification framework was built. In a later analysis, V and J genes were assigned by comparing TCR nucleotide sequences against IMGT/GENE-DB human TR gene sequences. A later analysis assigned CDR3 sequences and most-parsimonious VDJ recombination scenarios with the TCRdist pipeline. A later analysis defined each TCR beta chain by its CDR3 amino acid sequence plus V-gene family, and excluded reads lacking a unique V-gene family. As a way to deal with suspected cross-contamination and a sequencing artifact, a later analysis dropped 640 or so nucleotide sequences that were highly shared and had low generation probability. A later analysis calculated a clonal expansion index for each public chain from normalized within-repertoire ranks of inferred template counts. In a later analysis, generation probabilities were computed using a VDJ recombination model fitted to out-of-frame rearrangements, and the results were checked against IGoR. In a later analysis, TCR-TCR, TCR-HLA and TCR-CMV co-occurrence was scored with hypergeometric tests, and a repertoire-size bias correction was applied to TCR pairs. A later analysis estimated false discovery rates by permuting HLA or CMV assignments 20 times. In a later analysis, co-occurring TCRs were grouped using DBSCAN, with TCRdist sequence similarity added in when clustering inside HLA-allele-positive subsets. Repertoires with fewer than 30,000 or more than 120,000 public chains were left out of co-occurrence clustering, as were five repertoires with anomalous nucleotide sharing. Here the immuneACCESS table is served through TCRdb, limited to in-frame sequences with V and J called. Missing clones are a known gap in these copies; in checked studies unresolved V genes cover under half, and the rest lacks a known reason. D and trimming were read from the DNA, whereas the V and J calls and clone size are those reported in that table. This sample comprises roughly 150,000 clones, more than 60% of them detected only once. 10% of the sample comes from the top ten.

On this clone: It has no known antigen specificity. The record has no base qualities; no much larger clone is one base away.

The cohort was made up of several hundred healthy bone marrow donors. All cohort members were sampled while nominally healthy, although unrecorded immune exposures were likely present. The donor tested CMV seropositive and was one of the 289 seropositive cohort members. A peripheral blood sample was provided by each donor, and peripheral blood mononuclear cells were used for TCR beta sequencing. The Qiagen DNeasy Blood Extraction Kit was used to extract genomic DNA from the blood cell samples. The CDR3 sequence holds 13 residues, the cysteine and phenylalanine included. The entry retains the CDR3 DNA only, 39 bases that are in frame from base 1. The germline V gene encodes CDR1 SGHTA and CDR2 FQGNSA. V loses 5 bases, J loses 5 bases, and the germline ends lie 12 bases apart.

Sequencing was carried out using PBMCs. This clonotype was obtained from a young man in good health and CMV-seropositive. The receptor chain draws on TRBV7-2 and TRBJ2-5; a tentative D call is TRBD2 (6 bases match). The DNA is as follows: TGTGCCAGCAGCCGGCGGGGCCGTGAGACCCAGTACTTC. Its protein is CASSRRGRETQYF.